This T cell receptor beta chain came from a study of TIL therapy for anti-PD-1-resistant metastatic lung cancer. About the study: Median patient age was nearly 55, ranging about 35-80 years. Most patients had lung adenocarcinoma; a few tumors were EGFR-mutant, two ALK-rearranged; half smoked currently or formerly. Tumors carried a median roughly 1.5 non-synonymous mutations per megabase. Findings and caveats of the study: Infused TIL clonotypes partially replaced the baseline blood repertoire, then decayed over months.

Germline CDR1 reads SGHNT; CDR2 reads YENEEA. The CDR3 totals 20 residues. The V and J ends lost 1 base and 2 bases, in that order; junction bases with no gene match: 16. Time point of the sample: pre-treatment sample, taken before nivolumab and TIL therapy. The immunoSEQ assay was v3. Produced via immunoSEQ multiplex PCR; TCRdb's table is partial and in-frame only. The sample consists of approximately 60,000 clones, more than 60% of them appearing once. Concerning this clone: Its target is not known.

V is TRBV11-3 and J is TRBJ1-2, with 10 nucleotides matching TRBD1. The TCR sequence derives from a person between 25 and 80 years old with non-small cell lung cancer. Specimen: blood, collected at baseline. Here the CDR3 DNA reads TGTGCCAGCAGCTTAGTGATGTCCCGGGACAGGGGATGGGAAAACTATGGCTACACCTTC. It specifies CASSLVMSRDRGWENYGYTF.